One and the same sample provided the 32 T cell receptor beta chains below, sequenced in a study of T cells in women clearing cervical HPV infection (dated by TCRdb to the late 2010s). Library creation used the immunoSEQ multiplex PCR assay. TCRdb provides this immuneACCESS table in a form limited to in-frame rearrangements. Some clones are lacking; in checked studies, under half of them reflect an unresolved V gene, and why the rest are absent is not known. This sample's table carries about 48,000 clones. Around 1.6% of the sample is in the top ten clones. Specimen: blood buffy coat. These receptors originate from a woman between 18 and 70 years old with a cervical HPV16 infection that either progressed to CIN3+ or cleared (not recorded which).

The CDR3 loop is CASKGGIPGELFF. Partial CDR3 DNA: TGTGCCAGCAAGGGGGGGATCCCCGGGGAG. The V gene is TRBV6-2 or TRBV6-3, the J gene TRBJ2-2; possible D gene TRBD2, 7 bases. The DNA ends 3 residues before the CDR3 does, and the rest of the CDR3 is filled in from the germline J gene. The CDR3 spans 13 residues. V dropped 7 bases and J dropped 6 bases, with 12 bases sitting between them. Germline CDR1 MNHEY, CDR2 SVGEGT.

Turning to this clone: The CDR3 goes on 3 residues after the read ends, and that part is filled in from the germline J gene. The rearrangement links TRBV11-2 to TRBJ1-6; D might be TRBD1 (5 bases). The germline V and J ends were trimmed by 1 base and 7 bases, with 11 bases remaining between them. Germline CDR1 and CDR2: SGHAT and FQNNGV. This CDR3 has 15 amino acids. Partial CDR3 DNA: TGTGCCAGCAGCTTAGGTCGACAGAACAATTCACCC. Protein: CASSLGRQNNSP. The CDR3, in full, reads CASSLGRQNNSPLHF.

Concerning this clone: The read terminates 3 residues ahead of where the CDR3 ends, so the germline J gene completes it. V is TRBV12-3 or TRBV12-4 and J is TRBJ2-5; a possible D gene is TRBD2 (6 bases). V shed 8 bases and J shed 3 bases, with 16 bases lying between them. This CDR3 is 14 amino acids long. The CDR3 spells CASALAGTEETQYF. The DNA read from the CDR3 is TGTGCCAGCGCCCTCGCGGGGACGGAAGAGACC.

Worth noting for this clone: The observed sequence ends 3 residues before the CDR3 terminus, with the missing tail filled in from the germline J gene. The rearrangement links TRBV30 to TRBJ2-5, with D tentatively TRBD1 (6 bases). The CDR3 runs to 12 residues. V lost 2 bases to trimming and J lost 4 bases, with 8 bases between them. Germline CDR1 and CDR2: GTSNPN and SVGIG (reference sequence). CDR3 DNA (partial): TGTGCCTGGAGTACAGGGTCAGAGACC. Protein: CAWSTGSET. The complete CDR3 protein is CAWSTGSETQYF.

A word on this clone: The read ends 3 residues shy of where the CDR3 ends; the end is completed using the germline J gene. This chain connects TRBV5-1 to TRBJ2-3; 8 positions match TRBD2. Germline CDR1 is SGHRS and CDR2 is YFSETQ. This CDR3 has 16 amino acids. V shed 3 bases, J shed 0 bases, and the junction held 6 bases outside the gene matches. CDR3 loop: CASSSPLAGSTDTQYF. CDR3 bases read: TGCGCCAGCAGCTCCCCCCTAGCGGGCAGCACAGATACG. The full variable domain, with the rest looked up from reference TRBV5-1 and TRBJ2-3, is KAGVTQTPRYLIKTRGQQVTLSCSPISGHRSVSWYQQTPGQGLQFLFEYFSETQRNKGNFPGRFSGRQFSNSRSEMNVSTLELGDSALYLCASSSPLAGSTDTQYFGPGTRLTVL.

On this clone: The CDR3 end lies 3 residues beyond the end of the read and is filled in from the germline J gene. The chain uses TRBV5-8 and TRBJ2-2, with 9 bases lining up with TRBD2. CDR1 and CDR2 (germline): SGHTS, YDEGEE. There are 15 residues in the CDR3. V was clipped by 0 bases and J by 6 bases; unmatched bases: 3. The CDR3 here is CASSLGSGRAGELFF. The CDR3 bases that were read are TGTGCCAGCAGCTTGGGTAGCGGGAGAGCCGGGGAG.

With regard to this clone: The CDR3 end lies 3 residues beyond the end of the read and is filled in from the germline J gene. The rearrangement links TRBV19 to TRBJ1-2; maybe TRBD1 (6 bases). CDR1 and CDR2 from the germline V gene are LNHDA and SQIVND (reference sequence). V was clipped by 9 bases and J by 4 bases, with 15 bases between them. This CDR3 comprises 13 residues. CDR3 bases read: TGTGCCAGCCACTTCAGGGGTAGCTATGGC. It codes for CASHFRGSYG. The full CDR3 protein reads CASHFRGSYGYTF.

The CDR3 is CASRRQGRTEAFF. Incomplete CDR3 DNA: TGTGCCAGCAGGCGACAGGGGAGGACTGAA. The chain is built from TRBV6-2 or TRBV6-3 and TRBJ1-1; TRBD1 matches at 8 bases. The read halts 3 residues ahead of the CDR3 end, with the missing end drawn from the germline J gene. The V gene end was trimmed by 6 bases and the J gene end by 5 bases; junction bases not matched to a gene: 5. CDR3 length: 13 amino acids. Germline CDR1 MNHEY, CDR2 SVGEGT.

Turning to this clone: The read ends 3 residues early relative to the CDR3; the germline J gene fills the gap. The chain employs TRBV10-2 and TRBJ1-3; D gene unclear. CDR3 length: 15 residues. In germline, CDR1 is WSHSY, CDR2 SAAADI. V was pared by 5 bases and J by 3 bases, with 14 bases between. CDR3 protein: CASSRQFEGGNTIYF. The CDR3 DNA, read in part, is TGCGCCAGCAGTCGCCAGTTTGAGGGTGGAAACACC.

On this clone itself: The CDR3 end is not reached by the read, which stops 3 residues before it; the germline J gene fills it in. J is TRBJ2-5 and V is TRBV18, with a tentative D call TRBD2 (6 bases). V lost 3 bases, J lost 7 bases, and 18 bases lay in between. The CDR3 is 15 residues long. From germline, CDR1 is KGHSH and CDR2 LQKENI. The DNA read from the CDR3 is TGTGCCAGCTCACCCCCGGGACTCGCTTCATGGACC. Residues: CASSPPGLASWT. The full CDR3 is CASSPPGLASWTQYF.

CDR3 amino acids: CASAGTSWSNEQFF. CDR3 DNA (partial): TGTGCCAGCGCCGGGACTAGCTGGAGCAATGAG. This chain connects TRBV6-4 to TRBJ2-1; 9 nucleotides line up with TRBD2. The missing CDR3 end, 3 residues past where the read stops, is filled in from the germline J gene. V gave up 8 bases and J gave up 6 bases; unmatched junction bases: 8. Germline CDR1 and CDR2: MRHNA and SNTAGT. This CDR3 has 14 amino acids.

For this clone: The missing CDR3 end, 3 residues past where the read stops, is filled in from the germline J gene. The chain joins TRBV7-9 to TRBJ2-5, with a tentative D call TRBD1 (5 bases). This CDR3 contains 15 residues. Germline values: CDR1 SEHNR, CDR2 FQNEAQ (reference sequence). V was cut by 5 bases and J by 5 bases, with 18 bases left in between. The CDR3 loop reads CASSPNSGSKETQYF. The sequenced part of the CDR3 DNA is TGTGCCAGCAGCCCCAACTCAGGGTCGAAGGAGACC.

As for this clone: From the germline J gene comes the end of the CDR3, since the read stops 3 residues before it. The rearrangement links TRBV12-3 or TRBV12-4 to TRBJ1-2; 10 nucleotides line up with TRBD1. Trimming removed 6 bases from V and 7 bases from J; junction bases left unmatched: 11. This CDR3 contains 15 residues. The covered CDR3 bases are TGTGCCAGCAGACCCCACGACAGGGGGCAAGTTGGC. It codes for CASRPHDRGQVG. The entire CDR3 protein is CASRPHDRGQVGYTF.

A note on this clone: Read sequence stops 3 residues before the CDR3 end, and the germline J gene provides the missing end. This chain links TRBV6-2 or TRBV6-3 with TRBJ2-7; 9 bases fit TRBD1. Germline V lookup: CDR1 MNHEY, CDR2 SVGEGT. Trimming removed 4 bases from V and 5 bases from J; junction bases left unmatched: 0. The CDR3 has 12 amino acids. CDR3 amino acids: CASSWTGDEQYF. The sequenced part of the CDR3 DNA is TGTGCCAGCAGTTGGACAGGGGACGAG.

In regard to this clone: The read ends 3 residues early relative to the CDR3; the germline J gene fills the gap. The chain joins TRBV19 to TRBJ2-1; 11 bases line up with TRBD2. Germline V gene data show CDR1 as LNHDA and CDR2 as SQIVND (reference sequence). CDR3 length: 19 amino acids. The V gene end was trimmed by 3 bases and the J gene end by 2 bases; junction bases not matched to a gene: 12. The sequenced part of the CDR3 DNA is TGTGCCAGTAGTATTAGAGGGCTAGCGGGGGGATCCCCCTACAATGAG. This encodes CASSIRGLAGGSPYNE. The whole CDR3 is CASSIRGLAGGSPYNEQFF. Full variable domain (remainder filled in from reference TRBV19 and TRBJ2-1): DGGITQSPKYLFRKEGQNVTLSCEQNLNHDAMYWYRQDPGQGLRLIYYSQIVNDFQKGDIAEGYSVSREKKESFPLTVTSAQKNPTAFYLCASSIRGLAGGSPYNEQFFGPGTRLTVL.

Worth noting for this clone: The read halts 3 residues ahead of the CDR3 end, with the missing end drawn from the germline J gene. The genes are TRBV5-1 and TRBJ2-5; D perhaps matches TRBD2 (5 bases). This CDR3 region has 14 residues. Germline V gives CDR1 SGHRS, CDR2 YFSETQ. The V end was cut by 0 bases, the J end by 5 bases, with 11 bases between. CDR3 bases read: TGCGCCAGCAGCTTGGGTTTCGGGGAGGAGACC. Translating gives CASSLGFGEET. The CDR3 in full is CASSLGFGEETQYF.

Points on this clone: Read coverage stops 3 residues before the CDR3 terminus; the germline J gene supplies the remainder. The chain couples TRBV20-1 to TRBJ1-3; weak D call: TRBD1 (6 bases). This CDR3 has 13 residues. Germline V gene lookup returns CDR1 DFQATT and CDR2 SNEGSKA (reference sequence). V lost 4 bases and J 4 bases, leaving 11 bases between the germline ends. The CDR3 bases that were read are TGCAGTGCTACGGACAGCCACGGAAACACC. Translating gives CSATDSHGNT. The whole CDR3 region reads CSATDSHGNTIYF.

As concerns this clone: The read is 3 residues too short to cover the CDR3 end, so that end is filled in from the germline J gene. The chain combines TRBV19 with TRBJ1-6; a possible D gene is TRBD1 (5 bases). The length of the CDR3 is 13 residues. CDR1 LNHDA and CDR2 SQIVND come from the germline V gene (reference sequence). CDR3 sequence reads: CASSVRGPDSLHF. The sequenced part of the CDR3 DNA is TGTGCCAGTAGTGTTAGGGGCCCCGACTCC.

About this clone itself: With the read ending 3 residues before the CDR3 end, the germline J gene is used to fill in that end. The chain has TRBV2 and TRBJ1-1, with D possibly TRBD1 on 6 matching bases. Germline loops: CDR1 SNHLY, CDR2 FYNNEI. The CDR3 length is 14 residues. CDR3 sequence reads: CASLPGGAAIRAFF. CDR3 DNA, as far as it was read: TGTGCCAGCCTACCTGGGGGGGCCGCTATTAGG.

On this clone itself: The read finishes 3 residues shy of the CDR3 end, and the germline J gene is used to complete it. V usage is TRBV7-6 and J usage is TRBJ2-3; D is possibly TRBD1 (6 bases). V was clipped by 4 bases and J by 2 bases, with 10 bases between them. The CDR3 is made up of 14 amino acids. Per germline, CDR1 SGHVS and CDR2 FNYEAQ. The CDR3 here is CASSSDRFTDTQYF. The sequenced CDR3 bases are TGTGCCAGCAGCTCGGACAGATTCACAGATACG. The whole variable domain, filled in from reference TRBV7-6 and TRBJ2-3, reads GAGVSQSPRYKVTKRGQDVALRCDPISGHVSLYWYRQALGQGPEFLTYFNYEAQQDKSGLPNDRFSAERPEGSISTLTIQRTEQRDSAMYRCASSSDRFTDTQYFGPGTRLTVL.

Comment on this clone: One end of the junction is discordant with germline, which a read error may explain. Read coverage stops 3 residues before the CDR3 terminus; the germline J gene supplies the remainder. J is TRBJ2-5 and V is TRBV4-2, with 7 bases lining up with TRBD1. Germline V lookup: CDR1 LGHNA, CDR2 YNFKEQ. The CDR3 is 15 amino acids. The CDR3 DNA, read in part, is TGCGCCAGCAGCCAGATGGGACAGCACCAAGAGACC. It encodes CASSQMGQHQET. The entire CDR3 protein reads CASSQMGQHQETQYF.

A note on this clone: The CDR3 is cut off 3 residues early in the read; its end comes from the germline J gene. The V and J genes are TRBV20-1 and TRBJ1-5; the match to TRBD1 covers 9 bases. V shed 0 bases, J shed 5 bases, and the junction held 2 bases outside the gene matches. CDR3 length equals 14 residues. CDR1 and CDR2 from the germline V gene are DFQATT and SNEGSKA (reference sequence). The covered CDR3 bases are TGCAGTGCTAGAGATTGGACAGGGGATCAGCCC. This codes for CSARDWTGDQP. The full-length CDR3 reads as CSARDWTGDQPQHF.

Of note for this clone: The sequence runs out 3 residues before the end of the CDR3; the remainder is reconstructed from the germline J gene. J is TRBJ2-7 and V is TRBV14; tentatively, D is TRBD1 (5 bases). The CDR3 sequence is 13 residues long. The germline CDR1 and CDR2 sequences are SGHDN and FVKESK. Trimming pared 4 bases from V and 4 bases from J, leaving 11 bases between. The CDR3 loop is CASSPQGFYEQYF. The covered CDR3 bases are TGTGCCAGCAGCCCGCAGGGTTTTTACGAG.

About this clone itself: The sequence runs out 3 residues before the end of the CDR3; the remainder is reconstructed from the germline J gene. This chain joins TRBV6-4 and TRBJ1-5; 8 bases line up with TRBD1. CDR1 and CDR2 from the germline V gene are MRHNA and SNTAGT. V gave up 3 bases and J gave up 7 bases; unmatched junction bases: 8. This CDR3 spans 15 amino acids. The CDR3 DNA, read in part, is TGTGCCAGCAGTGAGAATGGACAGGGAGGCCAGCCC. Protein product: CASSENGQGGQP. Given in full, the CDR3 is CASSENGQGGQPQHF.

Concerning this clone: Sequencing ends 3 residues short of the CDR3 end; the germline J gene provides the rest. The rearrangement joins TRBV24-1 to TRBJ2-5; 7 bases are shared with TRBD1. This CDR3 region has 12 residues. V gave up 5 bases and J gave up 4 bases; unmatched junction bases: 0. Per the germline V gene, CDR1 is KGHDR and CDR2 is SFDVKD. CDR3 bases read: TGTGCCACCAGTGCAGGGGGAGAGACC. Its translation is CATSAGGET. The full-length CDR3 reads as CATSAGGETQYF.

Points on this clone: The read comes to an end 3 residues before the CDR3 does, leaving the germline J gene to fill in the end. The chain joins TRBV7-9 to TRBJ2-7, with 13 bases lining up with TRBD2. The ends lost 6 bases at V and 4 bases at J; junction bases unmatched: 0. The germline CDR1 and CDR2 sequences are SEHNR and FQNEAQ (reference sequence). The CDR3 is 13 residues long. The CDR3 reads CASRLAGGYEQYF. CDR3 DNA, as far as it was read: TGTGCCAGCAGACTAGCGGGGGGGTACGAG.

Of note for this clone: Read sequence stops 3 residues before the CDR3 end, and the germline J gene provides the missing end. The chain joins TRBV6-1 to TRBJ2-1, with TRBD2 matching over 9 bases. The germline V gene encodes CDR1 MNHNS and CDR2 SASEGT. The J segment lost 5 bases and the V segment lost 1 base, leaving 3 bases of the junction unmatched. CDR3 length equals 15 residues. CDR3 bases read: TGTGCCAGCAGTGAAGGAGCGGGAGGTCACAATGAG. Amino acid sequence: CASSEGAGGHNE. The CDR3 in full is CASSEGAGGHNEQFF.

The DNA read from the CDR3 is TGTGCCAGCAGTTTAGACAGGGGCACCTACGAG. Its translation is CASSLDRGTYE. The whole CDR3 protein is CASSLDRGTYEQYF. The chain recombines TRBV12-3 or TRBV12-4 with TRBJ2-7; 7 bases are a match to TRBD1. The CDR3 end falls 3 residues outside the read, so it is completed with the germline J gene. This CDR3 is built from 14 residues. With V trimmed by 1 base and J by 2 bases, 2 bases remained unmatched.

Of note for this clone: The CDR3 goes on 3 residues after the read ends, and that part is filled in from the germline J gene. This chain joins TRBV7-3 and TRBJ1-1, with TRBD1 matching 7 bases. V lost 1 base and J lost 4; bases outside the gene matches: 9. The CDR3 is 16 residues long. Germline V gene data show CDR1 as SGHTA and CDR2 as FQGTGA. CDR3 bases read: TGTGCCAGCAGCTTAAAATCAGGGGGGCTAGGCACTGAA. It is translated as CASSLKSGGLGTE. The full CDR3 reads CASSLKSGGLGTEAFF.

Concerning this clone: The observed sequence ends 3 residues before the CDR3 terminus, with the missing tail filled in from the germline J gene. The genes are TRBV12-3 or TRBV12-4 and TRBJ2-2, with D possibly being TRBD2 (5 bases). This CDR3 spans 12 amino acids. V lost 5 bases to trimming and J lost 6 bases, with 7 bases between them. The sequenced CDR3 bases are TGTGCCAGCAGTCCCGGGGCCGGGGAG. This codes for CASSPGAGE. The whole CDR3 protein is CASSPGAGELFF.

Details on this clone: Sequencing ends 3 residues short of the CDR3 end; the germline J gene provides the rest. The J gene is TRBJ2-1, the V gene TRBV5-1; 10 bases map to TRBD2. Unmatched junction bases numbered 6, after V lost 1 base and J lost 5 bases. Germline loops: CDR1 SGHRS, CDR2 YFSETQ. This CDR3 spans 16 amino acids. CDR3 amino acids: CASSLTVAGGNNEQFF. The covered CDR3 bases are TGCGCCAGCAGCTTGACTGTAGCGGGGGGTAACAATGAG.

To note about this clone: The read terminates 3 residues before the CDR3 end, so the remaining end is supplied by the germline J gene. The chain couples TRBV6-2 or TRBV6-3 to TRBJ2-4; 7 bases are a match to TRBD1. The V and J ends lost 6 bases and 1 base, in that order; junction bases with no gene match: 6. Germline values: CDR1 MNHEY, CDR2 SVGEGT. CDR3 length: 15 amino acids. The CDR3 loop is CASSPIGGAKNIQYF. The DNA read from the CDR3 is TGTGCCAGCAGCCCGATAGGGGGCGCCAAAAACATT.